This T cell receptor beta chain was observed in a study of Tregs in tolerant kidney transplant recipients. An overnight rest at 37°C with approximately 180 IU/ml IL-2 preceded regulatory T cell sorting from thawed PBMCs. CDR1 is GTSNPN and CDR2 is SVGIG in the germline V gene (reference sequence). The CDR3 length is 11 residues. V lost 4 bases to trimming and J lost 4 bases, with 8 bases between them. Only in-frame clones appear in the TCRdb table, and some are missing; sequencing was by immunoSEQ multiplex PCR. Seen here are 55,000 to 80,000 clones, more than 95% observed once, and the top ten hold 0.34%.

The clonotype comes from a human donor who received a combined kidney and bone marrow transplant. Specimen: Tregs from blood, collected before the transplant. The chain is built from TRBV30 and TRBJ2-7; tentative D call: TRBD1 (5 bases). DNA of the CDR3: TGTGCCTGGAACCAGGGATACGAGCAGTACTTC. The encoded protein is CAWNQGYEQYF.